This TCR beta chain comes out of a study of shared clonotypes between healthy human individuals. Study-level findings and limits: Rarefaction demonstrated incomplete sorted-subset sequencing despite large depth. Clonotypes that were shared across a handful of donors made up around 5% of naive CD4 clonotypes.

As processed by the authors: Junction-only sequences without quality scores came from ImmunoSEQ, so filtering differed. TCRdb's copy holds only in-frame clones and misses some; the assay was immunoSEQ multiplex PCR. The DNA was the basis for D and trimming; V, J and clone size are from that table. The sample lists more than 2,000,000 clones, just over 90% occurring once. In the case of this clone: Its specificity is unknown.

Germline values: CDR1 LGHNA, CDR2 YNFKEQ. CDR3 size: 15 residues. V gave up 5 bases and J gave up 5 bases; unmatched junction bases: 10. Partitioning of CD4+ cells yielded a CD45RA+ naive subset and a CD45RA-negative memory subset. The chain recombines TRBV4-2 with TRBJ1-2; 8 nucleotides agree with TRBD1. Sequenced sample: naive CD4+ T cells from PBMCs. Subset of the sample: CD45RA+ positively selected. The source is a man between 18 and 35 years old in good health. Some clones in this sample may be carry-over from other donors' samples. The CDR3 region is CASSTTTGGVYGYTF. For the CDR3, the DNA is TGTGCCAGCAGCACAACAACAGGGGGGGTTTATGGCTACACCTTC.